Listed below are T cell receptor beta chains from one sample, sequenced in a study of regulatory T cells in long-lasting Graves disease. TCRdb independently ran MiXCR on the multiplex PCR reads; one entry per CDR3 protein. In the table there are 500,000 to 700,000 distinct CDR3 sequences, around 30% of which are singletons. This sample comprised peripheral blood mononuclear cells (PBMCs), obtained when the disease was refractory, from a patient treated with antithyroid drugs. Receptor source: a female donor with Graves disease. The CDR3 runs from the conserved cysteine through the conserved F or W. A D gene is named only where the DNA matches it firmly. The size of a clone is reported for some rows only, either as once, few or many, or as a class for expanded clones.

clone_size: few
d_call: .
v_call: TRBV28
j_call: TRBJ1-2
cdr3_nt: TGTGCCAGCAGCCTGGAAGGGCAGGGTACCTATGGCTACACCTTC
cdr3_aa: CASSLEGQGTYGYTF

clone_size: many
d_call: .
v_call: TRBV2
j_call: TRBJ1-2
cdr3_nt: TGTGCCAGCAGTGCCCTTTCCTATGGCTACACCTTC
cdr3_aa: CASSALSYGYTF

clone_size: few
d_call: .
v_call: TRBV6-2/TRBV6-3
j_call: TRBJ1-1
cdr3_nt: TGTGCCAGCAGTTACTCGTCACACCATGGGACTGAAGCTTTCTTT
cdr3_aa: CASSYSSHHGTEAFF

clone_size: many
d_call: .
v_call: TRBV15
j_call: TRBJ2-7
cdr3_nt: TGTGCCACCAGCAGAACGAGGGACTACGAGCAGTACTTC
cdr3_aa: CATSRTRDYEQYF

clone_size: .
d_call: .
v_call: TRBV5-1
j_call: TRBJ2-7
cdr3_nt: TGCGCCAGCAGCTTGGGATACAGGACCACCTCAGCTGACGAGCAGTACTTC
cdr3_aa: CASSLGYRTTSADEQYF

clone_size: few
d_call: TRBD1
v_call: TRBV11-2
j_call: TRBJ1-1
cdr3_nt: TGTGCCAGCAGCCTCCCACAGGGGCGCGTGTACACTGAAGCTTTCTTT
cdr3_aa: CASSLPQGRVYTEAFF

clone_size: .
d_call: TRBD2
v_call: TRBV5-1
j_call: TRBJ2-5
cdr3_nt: TGCGCCAGCAGCTTGGGGCGGACTAGCGGATCAGAGACCCAGTACTTC
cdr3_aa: CASSLGRTSGSETQYF

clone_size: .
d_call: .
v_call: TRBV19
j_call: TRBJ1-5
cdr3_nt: TGTGCCAGTAGTTCTCTCGCGGGGAATCAGCCCCAGCATTTT
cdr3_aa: CASSSLAGNQPQHF

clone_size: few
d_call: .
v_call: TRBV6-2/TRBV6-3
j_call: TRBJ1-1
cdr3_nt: TGTGCCAGCAGTTACTCTTACAGGGAGGGCACTGAAGCTTTCTTT
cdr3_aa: CASSYSYREGTEAFF

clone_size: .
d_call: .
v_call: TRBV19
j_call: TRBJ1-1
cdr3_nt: TGTGCCAGTAGTCCCGGACTTCTCGACACTGAAGCTTTCTTT
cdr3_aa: CASSPGLLDTEAFF

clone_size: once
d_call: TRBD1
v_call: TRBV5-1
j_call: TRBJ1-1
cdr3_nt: TGCGCCAGCAGCCGGATGGGGGGTAAGGGGGCAGGCACTGAAGCTTTCTTT
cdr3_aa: CASSRMGGKGAGTEAFF

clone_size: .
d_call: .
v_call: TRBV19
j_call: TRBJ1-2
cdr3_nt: TGTGCCAGTAGTATGGGGTTCCTTCAGGAGGGCTACACCTTC
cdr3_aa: CASSMGFLQEGYTF

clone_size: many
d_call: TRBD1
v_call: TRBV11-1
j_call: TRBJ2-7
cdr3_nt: TGTGCCAGCAGATGGGACAGGGGTCTTTCCTACGAGCAGTACTTC
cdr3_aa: CASRWDRGLSYEQYF

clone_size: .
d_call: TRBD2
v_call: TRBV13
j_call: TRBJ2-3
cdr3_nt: TGTGCCAGCAGCTCCCGACTAGCTGGCACAGATACGCAGTATTTT
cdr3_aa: CASSSRLAGTDTQYF

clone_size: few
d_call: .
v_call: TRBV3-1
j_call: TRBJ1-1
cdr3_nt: TGTGCCAGCAGCCAAGATGTAAGGAGCACTGAAGCTTTCTTT
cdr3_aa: CASSQDVRSTEAFF

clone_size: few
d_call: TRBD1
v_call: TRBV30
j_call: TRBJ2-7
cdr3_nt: TGTGCCTGGGATGGACAGGGCGAGCAGTACTTC
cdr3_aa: CAWDGQGEQYF

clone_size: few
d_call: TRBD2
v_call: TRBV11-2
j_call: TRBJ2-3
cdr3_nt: TGTGCCAGCAGCCCTAGCGGTACTAGCACAGATACGCAGTATTTT
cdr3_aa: CASSPSGTSTDTQYF

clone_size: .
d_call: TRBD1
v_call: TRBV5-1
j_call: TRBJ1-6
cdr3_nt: TGCGCCAGCAGCGAAGGGGACAGGGGAGTCTATAATTCACCCCTCCACTTT
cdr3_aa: CASSEGDRGVYNSPLHF

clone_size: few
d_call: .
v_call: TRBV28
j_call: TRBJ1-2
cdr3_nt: TGTGCCAGCAGTTCTCAATATGGCTACACCTTC
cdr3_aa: CASSSQYGYTF

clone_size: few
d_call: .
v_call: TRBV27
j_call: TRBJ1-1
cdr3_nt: TGTGCCAGCAGTTTAAGGGGTGATGGCACTGAAGCTTTCTTT
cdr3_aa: CASSLRGDGTEAFF

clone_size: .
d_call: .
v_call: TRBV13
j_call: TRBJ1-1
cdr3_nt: TGTGCCAGCAGCCTTCAGGCCGCCATGAACACTGAAGCTTTCTTT
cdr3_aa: CASSLQAAMNTEAFF

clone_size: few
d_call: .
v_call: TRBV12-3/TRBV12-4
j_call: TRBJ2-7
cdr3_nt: TGTGCCAGCACCCTACGGGACATCACCTACGAGCAGTACTTC
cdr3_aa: CASTLRDITYEQYF

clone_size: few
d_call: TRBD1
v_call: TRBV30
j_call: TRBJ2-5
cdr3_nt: TGTGCCTGGAGTGCGCGCGACAGGGCCCAAGAGACCCAGTACTTC
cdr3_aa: CAWSARDRAQETQYF

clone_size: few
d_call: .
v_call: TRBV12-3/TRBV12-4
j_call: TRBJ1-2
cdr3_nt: TGTGCCAGCACCCCGCCGGGGGCGCATGGCTACACCTTC
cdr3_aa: CASTPPGAHGYTF

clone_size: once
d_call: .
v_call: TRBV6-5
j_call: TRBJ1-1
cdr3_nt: TGTGCCAGCAGTTACTGGCGACGGGGGGCCCGGAACACTGAAGCTTTCTTT
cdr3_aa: CASSYWRRGARNTEAFF

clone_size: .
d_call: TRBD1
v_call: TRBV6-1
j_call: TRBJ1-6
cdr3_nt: TGTGCCAGCAGCCGTCTCACAGGGGTCGATTCACCCCTCCACTTT
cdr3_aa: CASSRLTGVDSPLHF

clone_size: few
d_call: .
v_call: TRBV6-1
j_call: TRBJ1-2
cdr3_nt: TGTGCCAGCAGACAGACTAACTATGGCTACACCTTC
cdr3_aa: CASRQTNYGYTF

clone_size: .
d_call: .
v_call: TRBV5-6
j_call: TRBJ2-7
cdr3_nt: TGTGCCAGCAGCTTGGCTTCCTACGGGGGAACCTACGAGCAGTACTTC
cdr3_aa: CASSLASYGGTYEQYF

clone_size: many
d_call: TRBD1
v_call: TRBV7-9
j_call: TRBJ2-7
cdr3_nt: TGTGCCAGCAACGCGCGGACAGGCGACGAGCAGTACTTC
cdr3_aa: CASNARTGDEQYF

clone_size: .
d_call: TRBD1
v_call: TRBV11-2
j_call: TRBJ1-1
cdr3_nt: TGTGCCAGCAGCCCACCTACGACAGGGAGCGCTGAAGCTTTCTTT
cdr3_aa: CASSPPTTGSAEAFF

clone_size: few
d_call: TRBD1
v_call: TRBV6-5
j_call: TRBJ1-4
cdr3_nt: TGTGCCAGCAGTTCTCGGGACAGGGGGCGCATAACTAATGAAAAACTGTTTTTT
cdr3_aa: CASSSRDRGRITNEKLFF

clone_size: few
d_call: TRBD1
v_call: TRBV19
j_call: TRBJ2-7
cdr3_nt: TGTGCCAGTACCCCCGGGACAGGTACCCTCTACGAGCAGTACTTC
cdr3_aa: CASTPGTGTLYEQYF

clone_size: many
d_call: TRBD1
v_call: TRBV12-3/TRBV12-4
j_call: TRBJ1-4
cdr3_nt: TGTGCCAGCGGATCCTGGGTGGGACAGAGGACTCAACATAATGAAAAACTGTTTTTT
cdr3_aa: CASGSWVGQRTQHNEKLFF

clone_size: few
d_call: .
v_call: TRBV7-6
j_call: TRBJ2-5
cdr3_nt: TGTGCCAGCAGCTTAGCGCTTAAGGAGACCCAGTACTTC
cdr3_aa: CASSLALKETQYF

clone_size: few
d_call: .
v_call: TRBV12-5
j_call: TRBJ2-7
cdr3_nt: TGTGCTAGTGGTTTGGCGCCCCCCATGATAGTCTCCTACGAGCAGTACTTC
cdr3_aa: CASGLAPPMIVSYEQYF

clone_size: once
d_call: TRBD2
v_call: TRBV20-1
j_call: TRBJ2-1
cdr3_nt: TGCAGTGCTAATGGGACTAGCGGCTTCTCCTACAATGAGCAGTTCTTC
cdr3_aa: CSANGTSGFSYNEQFF

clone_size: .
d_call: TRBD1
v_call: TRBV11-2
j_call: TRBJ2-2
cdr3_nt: TGTGCCAGCAGAGGGGGCGCGGACACCGGGGAGCTGTTTTTT
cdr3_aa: CASRGGADTGELFF

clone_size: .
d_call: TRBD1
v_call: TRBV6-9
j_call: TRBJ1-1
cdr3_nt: TGTGCCAGCAGTTACCTCGGGACAGCTAGAAACACTGAAGCTTTCTTT
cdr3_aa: CASSYLGTARNTEAFF

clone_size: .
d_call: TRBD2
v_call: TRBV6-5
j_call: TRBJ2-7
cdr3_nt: TGTGCCAGCAGTTACTCAGCGGGGCTAGCCCCGGAGCAGTACTTC
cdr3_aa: CASSYSAGLAPEQYF

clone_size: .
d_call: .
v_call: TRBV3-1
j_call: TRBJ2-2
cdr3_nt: TGTGCCAGCAGCCAAGATCCCCGGGAGCTGTTTTTT
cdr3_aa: CASSQDPRELFF

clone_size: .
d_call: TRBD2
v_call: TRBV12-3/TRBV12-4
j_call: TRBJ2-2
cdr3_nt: TGTGCCAGCAGTTTCTCTACTAGCGGGAGGGACACCGGGGAGCTGTTTTTT
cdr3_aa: CASSFSTSGRDTGELFF

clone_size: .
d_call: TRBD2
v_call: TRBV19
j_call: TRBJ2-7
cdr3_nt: TGTGCCAGTAGTACTACCGGGACTACAGGCCACGAGCAGTACTTC
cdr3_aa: CASSTTGTTGHEQYF

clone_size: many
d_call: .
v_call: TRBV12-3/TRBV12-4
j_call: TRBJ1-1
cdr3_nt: TGTGCCAGCAGTATTCCCCGAGGGGCGGTAGCTTTCTTT
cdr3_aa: CASSIPRGAVAFF

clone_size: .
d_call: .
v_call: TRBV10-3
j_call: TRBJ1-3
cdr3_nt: TGTGCCATCAGTGGCCCGAGCTCTGGAAACACCATATATTTT
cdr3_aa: CAISGPSSGNTIYF

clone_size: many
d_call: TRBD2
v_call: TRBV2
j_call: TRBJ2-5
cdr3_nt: TGTGCCAGCAGTTTCCCGACTAGCGGGAAGGTAGAGACCCAGTACTTC
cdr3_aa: CASSFPTSGKVETQYF